The 18 T cell receptor beta chains below were found in one sample sequenced in a study. Cells sorted as Tregs were CD4+, CD25+ and CD127-/low. Using its own MiXCR run on the 5' RACE reads, TCRdb lists one record per CDR3 protein. The data show thousands of distinct CDR3 sequences, 55% seen once. Input material: Tregs sorted from a lymph node. The origin of the receptors is a female donor with breast cancer.

The rearrangement links TRBV15 to TRBJ2-5; D perhaps matches TRBD2 (6 bases). The CDR3 is made up of 14 amino acids. Trimming pared 7 bases from V and 5 bases from J, leaving 17 bases between. The V gene's germline CDR1 is LNHNV and CDR2 YYDKDF (reference sequence). DNA of the CDR3: TGTGCCACCAAAAACGGGGGAGCCCGGGAGACCCAGTACTTC. Its translation is CATKNGGARETQYF.

By frequency in the sample, this clonotype is medium-sized. This chain joins TRBV6-2 or TRBV6-3 and TRBJ2-7; D is uncertain. The CDR3 covers 13 residues. The ends were cut back, 2 bases at V and 2 bases at J, with 7 bases in the middle. Germline CDR1 reads MNHEY; CDR2 reads SVGEGT. The CDR3 region is CASSYHTAYEQYV. The DNA of the CDR3 is TGTGCCAGCAGTTACCACACCGCCTACGAGCAGTACGTC.

The chain joins TRBV29-1 to TRBJ2-7, with 9 bases fitting TRBD1. The J segment lost 2 bases and the V segment lost 2 bases, leaving 16 bases of the junction unmatched. Germline V gene data show CDR1 as SQVTM and CDR2 as ANQGSEA. The CDR3 extends over 18 amino acids. CDR3 sequence (DNA): TGCAGCGTTGAATCGGAAGAAACGACGGGACAGGGCACCTACGAGCAGTACTTC. Protein: CSVESEETTGQGTYEQYF.

A few counts support this clonotype. This chain joins TRBV6-5 and TRBJ1-5; weak D call: TRBD1 (6 bases). Deletions cut 7 bases from V and 0 bases from J, with 16 bases between. This CDR3 has 16 amino acids. The germline gives CDR1 MNHEY, CDR2 SVGAGI. For the CDR3, the DNA is TGTGCCAGCAACCCCGGGACAACCGTTAGCAATCAGCCCCAGCATTTT. It specifies CASNPGTTVSNQPQHF.

The chain uses TRBV9 and TRBJ2-3; 7 nucleotides match TRBD2. This CDR3 is 18 amino acids long. CDR1 and CDR2 (germline): SGDLS, YYNGEE. V shed 4 bases and J 2 bases; nucleotides not matched to a gene: 16. For the CDR3, the DNA is TGTGCCAGCAGCACGTCATGGGGGGGTTGGGGTTACACAGATACGCAGTATTTT. The encoded protein is CASSTSWGGWGYTDTQYF. The full variable domain, rest sourced from reference TRBV9 and TRBJ2-3, is DSGVTQTPKHLITATGQRVTLRCSPRSGDLSVYWYQQSLDQGLQFLIQYYNGEERAKGNILERFSAQQFPDLHSELNLSSLELGDSALYFCASSTSWGGWGYTDTQYFGPGTRLTVL.

This clonotype turned up a few times. The chain links TRBV29-1 to TRBJ1-1; 8 bases agree with TRBD1. This CDR3 has 14 residues. V lost 7 bases and J lost 7; bases outside the gene matches: 14. Germline V gene lookup returns CDR1 SQVTM and CDR2 ANQGSEA. The CDR3 protein is CSGASGTGGIEAFF. The DNA of the CDR3 is TGCAGCGGGGCGTCGGGGACAGGCGGAATTGAAGCTTTCTTT.

The chain is built from TRBV12-3 or TRBV12-4 and TRBJ2-4; 10 nucleotides match TRBD2. Trimming took 5 bases from V and 1 from J; bases not matched to a gene: 8. The CDR3 covers 17 residues. In nucleotides, the CDR3 is TGTGCCAGCAGTCCCATAGCGGGAGGAGGGGCCAAAAACATTCAGTACTTC. Protein: CASSPIAGGGAKNIQYF.

The chain recombines TRBV20-1 with TRBJ2-3; 11 nucleotides align to TRBD2. V shed 6 bases and J 8 bases; nucleotides not matched to a gene: 13. CDR1 DFQATT and CDR2 SNEGSKA come from the germline V gene (reference sequence). The CDR3 totals 15 residues. In DNA form, the CDR3 reads TGCAGTGCCACGAGGATTAGCGGGGGGGGTGTTACGCAGTATTTT. Protein: CSATRISGGGVTQYF.

The V gene is TRBV9, the J gene TRBJ1-1; D remains unclear. Trimming took off 4 bases at V and 4 bases at J, with 11 bases between the two ends. CDR1 and CDR2 (germline): SGDLS, YYNGEE. The CDR3 contains 13 residues. The CDR3 protein is CASSPVLGTEAFF. The CDR3 DNA is TGTGCCAGCAGCCCCGTCCTGGGCACTGAAGCTTTCTTT.

V is TRBV20-1 and J is TRBJ2-1, with no clear D. V dropped 7 bases and J dropped 12 bases, with 13 bases sitting between them. Germline CDR1 is DFQATT and CDR2 is SNEGSKA (reference sequence). There are 10 residues in the CDR3. CDR3 sequence: CSVPVKAQFF. The CDR3 coding sequence is TGCAGTGTTCCAGTAAAGGCGCAGTTCTTC.

The chain recombines TRBV29-1 with TRBJ2-1, with 8 bases aligning to TRBD2. CDR3 length: 13 amino acids. CDR1 and CDR2 (germline): SQVTM, ANQGSEA. J was trimmed by 6 bases and V by 7 bases; bases with no gene match: 8. CDR3 nucleotides: TGCAGCGGACGGGGGGGGCCGGGCAATGAGCAGTTCTTC. This sequence encodes CSGRGGPGNEQFF.

V is TRBV4-2 and J is TRBJ2-1, with 12 bases aligning to TRBD1. The junction had 2 bases not matched to a gene; V was cut back by 4 bases and J by 4 bases. Germline assignment: CDR1 LGHNA and CDR2 YNFKEQ. This CDR3 has 15 amino acids. The CDR3 region has the DNA TGTGCCAGCAGCCCGGGACAGGGGGCGTACAATGAGCAGTTCTTC. Its protein product is CASSPGQGAYNEQFF.

This chain joins TRBV20-1 and TRBJ2-7, with 7 positions matching TRBD2. Trimming took 1 base from V and 0 from J; bases not matched to a gene: 3. Germline V lookup: CDR1 DFQATT, CDR2 SNEGSKA (reference sequence). CDR3 size: 14 residues. CDR3 loop: CSARGAGFSYEQYV. In DNA form, the CDR3 reads TGCAGTGCTAGAGGAGCGGGGTTCTCCTACGAGCAGTACGTC.

There are a few counts of this clonotype. DNA of the CDR3: TGCAGTGCTAGACAGGGCCACGAGCAGTACTTC. It encodes CSARQGHEQYF. The rearrangement links TRBV20-1 to TRBJ2-7; TRBD1 is a possible D gene (5 bases). Trimming took off 2 bases at V and 5 bases at J, with 7 bases between the two ends. Germline V gene lookup returns CDR1 DFQATT and CDR2 SNEGSKA (reference sequence). There are 11 residues in the CDR3.

The chain is built from TRBV4-2 and TRBJ2-2; 9 bases agree with TRBD2. CDR3 length equals 14 residues. Per germline, CDR1 LGHNA and CDR2 YNFKEQ. With V trimmed by 6 bases and J by 3 bases, 2 bases remained unmatched. DNA of the CDR3: TGTGCCAGCAGGCGGGAGGGGGACACCGGGGAGCTGTTTTTT. Protein product: CASRREGDTGELFF.

Of note for this clonotype: Given the absence of the conserved phenylalanine or tryptophan at the CDR3 end, a read error is likely. The CDR3 region has the DNA TGCAGTGCTAGCCCTCTCACGACAGTAATGAACACTGAAGCTTTCGTT. Translation: CSASPLTTVMNTEAFV. The J gene is TRBJ1-1, the V gene TRBV20-1; weak D call: TRBD1 (5 bases). Germline V gene data show CDR1 as DFQATT and CDR2 as SNEGSKA (reference sequence). The CDR3 is 16 residues long. Trimming stripped 3 bases from V and 0 bases from J, with 17 bases between.

This sequence joins TRBV6-5 and TRBJ2-2; TRBD2 agrees at 11 bases. The junction had 6 bases not matched to a gene; V was cut back by 5 bases and J by 4 bases. The germline V gene has CDR1 MNHEY and CDR2 SVGAGI. The CDR3 covers 16 residues. Here the CDR3 reads CASSALAGVATGELFF. The CDR3 DNA sequence: TGTGCCAGCAGTGCACTAGCGGGAGTTGCCACCGGGGAGCTGTTTTTT.

This clonotype was seen only a few times. The chain recombines TRBV20-1 with TRBJ1-5; tentative D call: TRBD1 (6 bases). The germline V gene has CDR1 DFQATT and CDR2 SNEGSKA (reference sequence). This CDR3 comprises 16 residues. The ends were cut back, 0 bases at V and 2 bases at J, with 14 bases in the middle. DNA for the CDR3: TGCAGTGCTAGAGATCAGGCACGGGGGCGCAATCAGCCCCAGCATTTT. The encoded protein is CSARDQARGRNQPQHF.